This is a list of T cell receptor beta chains from one sample in a study of blood T cells in healthy people across ages. TCRdb called the 5' RACE reads again in MiXCR, with one record for every CDR3 protein. This sample yields 700,000 to 850,000 distinct CDR3 sequences, of which 30% to 45% are seen a single time; 13% belongs to the top ten. The sample consisted of blood. The receptors come from a man between 18 and 29 years old in good health. Each CDR3 is given with its conserved first and last residue. Each record gives: D gene, clone size, J gene, V gene, CDR3 protein, CDR3 DNA. The D gene is left open where the match is weak. A clone size is listed for some rows: how often the clone was seen (once, few, many), or a class if it is expanded.

- | - | TRBJ1-6 | TRBV25-1 | CASSGQNNSPLHF | TGTGCCAGCAGTGGCCAGAACAATTCACCCCTCCACTTT
- | - | TRBJ1-5 | TRBV7-9 | CASSLDREVGQPQHF | TGTGCCAGCAGCTTAGACAGGGAAGTTGGACAGCCCCAGCATTTT
- | few | TRBJ1-4 | TRBV7-9 | CASCHATNSEKLFF | TGTGCCAGCTGCCACGCAACCAACAGTGAAAAACTGTTTTTT
TRBD2 | - | TRBJ2-7 | TRBV20-1 | CSAREASGVYEQYF | TGCAGTGCTAGAGAGGCTAGCGGGGTGTACGAGCAGTACTTC
- | few | TRBJ1-1 | TRBV7-2 | CASSFGITEAFF | TGTGCCAGCAGCTTTGGCATCACTGAAGCTTTCTTT
- | few | TRBJ1-1 | TRBV14 | CASSGGYTEAFF | TGTGCCTCAAGCGGGGGTTATACTGAAGCTTTCTTT
TRBD1 | - | TRBJ1-1 | TRBV12-3/TRBV12-4 | CASSLSPTGSRVAFF | TGTGCCAGCAGTCTATCCCCGACAGGGTCGAGAGTTGCTTTCTTT
- | - | TRBJ1-1 | TRBV20-1 | CSAGRPGSTEAFF | TGCAGTGCTGGCCGTCCGGGGAGCACTGAAGCTTTCTTT
TRBD1 | - | TRBJ1-5 | TRBV7-2 | CASSLEGQVNQPQHF | TGTGCCAGCAGCTTAGAGGGACAGGTTAATCAGCCCCAGCATTTT
- | many | TRBJ1-2 | TRBV6-5 | CASSRPDSDGYTF | TGTGCCAGCAGCCGACCGGACAGTGATGGCTACACCTTC
TRBD1 | few | TRBJ1-6 | TRBV20-1 | CSARDQGADSPLHF | TGCAGTGCTAGAGATCAGGGGGCCGATTCACCCCTCCACTTT
- | - | TRBJ1-2 | TRBV2 | CASSAASGYTF | TGTGCCAGCAGTGCAGCGAGTGGCTACACCTTC
- | - | TRBJ1-1 | TRBV4-2 | CASRTTGRGANPEAFF | TGTGCCAGCAGAACAACAGGTCGAGGCGCGAACCCTGAAGCTTTCTTT
TRBD1 | - | TRBJ2-7 | TRBV4-3 | CASSQLGQGGYEQYF | TGCGCCAGCAGCCAACTAGGACAGGGGGGCTACGAGCAGTACTTC
- | many | TRBJ2-5 | TRBV20-1 | CSARNRAETQYF | TGCAGTGCTCGAAACCGGGCGGAGACCCAGTACTTC
TRBD1 | few | TRBJ1-4 | TRBV7-2 | CASKVTGGPNEKLFF | TGTGCCAGCAAGGTTACAGGGGGCCCTAATGAAAAACTGTTTTTT
- | - | TRBJ2-1 | TRBV7-2 | CASSLRTSWNEQFF | TGTGCCAGCAGCCTACGGACTTCGTGGAATGAGCAGTTCTTC
- | few | TRBJ1-1 | TRBV7-9 | CASSFSGTLGEAFF | TGTGCCAGCAGCTTTAGCGGGACACTCGGTGAAGCTTTCTTT
- | - | TRBJ2-1 | TRBV4-2 | CASSQDPQTETQFF | TGTGCCAGCAGCCAAGATCCCCAGACGGAGACCCAGTTCTTC
- | - | TRBJ1-1 | TRBV20-1 | CSARLAGRNTEAFF | TGCAGTGCTAGATTGGCAGGGAGGAACACTGAAGCTTTCTTT
- | - | TRBJ1-1 | TRBV18 | CASSPGLGGTEAFF | TGTGCCAGCTCACCCGGATTGGGAGGCACTGAAGCTTTCTTT
TRBD1 | - | TRBJ2-5 | TRBV5-6 | CASSRTGLGKETQYF | TGTGCCAGCAGCAGGACAGGGTTGGGAAAAGAGACCCAGTACTTC
- | - | TRBJ1-6 | TRBV20-1 | CSATDRGFGSYNSPLHF | TGCAGTGCTACCGACCGGGGGTTTGGGTCCTATAATTCACCCCTCCACTTT
TRBD1 | few | TRBJ1-2 | TRBV4-3 | CASSQLTGGFGYTF | TGCGCCAGCAGCCAATTAACAGGGGGCTTTGGCTACACCTTC
- | - | TRBJ2-3 | TRBV18 | CASSPPMNTDTQYF | TGTGCCAGCTCACCACCGATGAACACAGATACGCAGTATTTT
- | - | TRBJ2-3 | TRBV30 | CAGERGTDTQYF | TGTGCCGGAGAGAGGGGCACAGATACGCAGTATTTT
- | - | TRBJ2-5 | TRBV4-3 | CASSQDVEHQETQYF | TGCGCCAGCAGCCAAGATGTGGAACACCAAGAGACCCAGTACTTC
- | few | TRBJ2-1 | TRBV10-3 | CAISEERGGAYNEQFF | TGTGCCATCAGTGAGGAGCGCGGCGGGGCCTACAATGAGCAGTTCTTC
TRBD1 | - | TRBJ1-4 | TRBV7-2 | CASSPQGGWDEKLFF | TGTGCCAGCAGCCCCCAGGGGGGATGGGATGAAAAACTGTTTTTT
- | - | TRBJ1-5 | TRBV6-2/TRBV6-3 | CASSRASTGNQPQHF | TGTGCCAGCAGTAGGGCGTCCACAGGCAATCAGCCCCAGCATTTT
- | few | TRBJ2-7 | TRBV29-1 | CSVGFQGSHEQYF | TGCAGCGTTGGATTTCAGGGGAGCCACGAGCAGTACTTC
TRBD1 | - | TRBJ2-5 | TRBV5-6 | CASSPSTGTDLNEQYF | TGTGCCAGCAGCCCATCTACCGGGACAGACTTAAATGAGCAGTACTTC
- | - | TRBJ1-5 | TRBV12-3/TRBV12-4 | CASSVGEHQPQHF | TGTGCCAGCAGTGTAGGGGAACATCAGCCCCAGCATTTT
TRBD1 | few | TRBJ2-1 | TRBV20-1 | CSARGGQPYNEQFF | TGCAGTGCTAGAGGGGGACAGCCCTACAATGAGCAGTTCTTC
TRBD1 | - | TRBJ2-2 | TRBV10-3 | CAISEPGQGNTGELFF | TGTGCCATCAGTGAACCGGGACAGGGGAACACCGGGGAGCTGTTTTTT
- | many | TRBJ1-5 | TRBV6-2/TRBV6-3 | CASSYSRDTNQPQHF | TGTGCCAGCAGTTACTCACGAGACACAAATCAGCCCCAGCATTTT
- | - | TRBJ1-1 | TRBV6-2/TRBV6-3 | CASSYFHGTEAFF | TGTGCCAGCAGTTACTTCCACGGGACTGAAGCTTTCTTT
- | - | TRBJ2-1 | TRBV11-2 | CASSLIGGPYNEQFF | TGTGCCAGCAGCTTAATTGGGGGGCCCTACAATGAGCAGTTCTTC
- | few | TRBJ1-2 | TRBV12-3/TRBV12-4 | CASSLREIGYTF | TGTGCCAGCAGTTTAAGGGAGATCGGCTACACCTTC
- | many | TRBJ2-3 | TRBV12-3/TRBV12-4 | CASSFGSYLLTDTQYF | TGTGCCAGCAGTTTCGGCAGCTACCTCCTCACAGATACGCAGTATTTT
- | - | TRBJ1-5 | TRBV6-5 | CASSDSRVQPQHF | TGTGCCAGCAGTGACTCGAGGGTACAGCCCCAGCATTTT
- | once | TRBJ2-3 | TRBV4-3 | CASSQEGAGANTDTQYF | TGCGCCAGCAGCCAAGAGGGTGCGGGGGCTAACACAGATACGCAGTATTTT
TRBD1 | few | TRBJ1-1 | TRBV20-1 | CSANRGATTEAFF | TGCAGTGCTAACAGGGGGGCGACCACTGAAGCTTTCTTT
- | many | TRBJ2-5 | TRBV27 | CASSFLSGTQYF | TGTGCCAGCAGTTTCCTCTCGGGGACCCAGTACTTC
- | - | TRBJ1-5 | TRBV5-5 | CASSSEGHNQPQHF | TGTGCCAGCAGCTCGGAGGGGCACAATCAGCCCCAGCATTTT
- | many | TRBJ1-2 | TRBV20-1 | CSAEGSANYGYTF | TGCAGTGCAGAGGGGTCAGCTAACTATGGCTACACCTTC
- | - | TRBJ1-1 | TRBV15 | CATSSSRAANTEAFF | TGTGCCACCAGCTCTTCCCGGGCAGCGAACACTGAAGCTTTCTTT
- | - | TRBJ2-7 | TRBV6-2/TRBV6-3 | CASSYGAPQYF | TGTGCCAGCAGTTATGGGGCTCCCCAGTACTTC
- | few | TRBJ1-2 | TRBV7-2 | CASSLGDTVGVYGYTF | TGTGCCAGCAGCCTGGGGGACACTGTGGGTGTCTATGGCTACACCTTC
TRBD1 | few | TRBJ1-1 | TRBV10-3 | CAISTRTGMNTEAFF | TGTGCCATCAGTACCCGGACAGGCATGAACACTGAAGCTTTCTTT
TRBD2 | - | TRBJ2-7 | TRBV12-3/TRBV12-4 | CASSHREGLYEQYF | TGTGCCAGCAGCCATAGGGAGGGATTGTACGAGCAGTACTTC
- | - | TRBJ2-2 | TRBV2 | CASSEEGLGELFF | TGTGCCAGCAGTGAGGAGGGGCTCGGGGAGCTGTTTTTT
TRBD1 | few | TRBJ1-2 | TRBV5-5 | CASRAGTGERSYTF | TGTGCCAGCAGGGCCGGGACAGGGGAAAGGAGCTACACCTTC
TRBD2 | - | TRBJ2-7 | TRBV3-1 | CASSRWASGSYNEQYF | TGTGCCAGCAGCCGCTGGGCTAGCGGCTCCTACAATGAGCAGTACTTC